This T cell receptor beta chain was captured in a study of cytomegalovirus exposure and HLA in healthy donors. A few counts support this clone. The antigen is undetermined. PCR used 60 Vbeta primers and 13 Jbeta primers. Profiled with immunoSEQ multiplex PCR; TCRdb holds only in-frame clones, not every one. This table holds around 190,000 clones, 65% to 80% found once. Findings and limits, study-wide: It was reported in a later analysis that an Asian-associated ancestry cluster showed fewer N-insertions than the 666-donor mean.

CDR1 and CDR2 (germline): SGHDT, YYEEEE. V was cut by 3 bases and J by 5 bases, with 12 bases left in between. This CDR3 is built from 14 residues. Though nominally healthy at sampling, donors likely had unrecorded immune exposures. Sequencing was done on a sample of PBMCs. The chain combines TRBV5-6 with TRBJ1-5; no reliable D call. The source of this sequence is a woman between 35 and 50 years old in good health and CMV-seronegative. The DNA for the CDR3 is TGTGCCAGCAGCTCCGGAGATGGAGATCAGCCCCAGCATTTT. Protein sequence: CASSSGDGDQPQHF.